This passage covers 2 T cell receptor beta chains from one sample sequenced in a study of shared clonotypes between healthy human individuals. The table came from immunoSEQ multiplex PCR; TCRdb's copy has only in-frame clones and leaves some out. The sample yields approximately 530,000 clones, about 96% seen once. Sequences were obtained from naive CD4+ T cells sorted from blood. Indicated subset: CD45RA+ positively selected. These receptors all stem from a woman younger than 45 in good health.

V is TRBV7-9 and J is TRBJ1-2; maybe TRBD1 (6 bases). CDR1 and CDR2 from the germline V gene are SEHNR and FQNEAQ (reference sequence). Trimming left V 1 base short and J 10 bases short, with 16 bases between. CDR3 length: 14 residues. DNA of the CDR3: TGTGCCAGCAGCTTAGGACAGGCTTGGTTGGACTACACCTTC. Translated, it gives CASSLGQAWLDYTF.

The V and J genes are TRBV15 and TRBJ2-7; 14 bases match TRBD2. The V gene end was trimmed by 1 base and the J gene end by 2 bases; junction bases not matched to a gene: 4. CDR1 and CDR2 from the germline V gene are LNHNV and YYDKDF (reference sequence). The CDR3 has 17 amino acids. The CDR3 sequence: CATSRVKGLAGAYEQYF. CDR3 in DNA: TGTGCCACCAGCAGAGTTAAGGGACTAGCGGGGGCCTACGAGCAGTACTTC.